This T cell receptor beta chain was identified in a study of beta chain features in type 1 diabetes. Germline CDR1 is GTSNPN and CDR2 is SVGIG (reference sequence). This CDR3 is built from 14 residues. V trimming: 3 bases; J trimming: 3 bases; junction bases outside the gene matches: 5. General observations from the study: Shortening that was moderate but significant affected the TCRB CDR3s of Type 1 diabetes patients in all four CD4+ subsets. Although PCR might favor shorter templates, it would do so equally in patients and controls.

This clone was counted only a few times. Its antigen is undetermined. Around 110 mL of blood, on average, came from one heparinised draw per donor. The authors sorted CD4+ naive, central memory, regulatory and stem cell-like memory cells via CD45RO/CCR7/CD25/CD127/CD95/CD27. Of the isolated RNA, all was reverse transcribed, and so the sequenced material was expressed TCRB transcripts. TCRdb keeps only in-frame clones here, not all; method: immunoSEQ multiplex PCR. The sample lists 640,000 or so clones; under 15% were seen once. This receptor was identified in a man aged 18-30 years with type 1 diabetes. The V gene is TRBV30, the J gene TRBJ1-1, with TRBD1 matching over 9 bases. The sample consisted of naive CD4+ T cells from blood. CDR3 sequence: CAWSLGQGDTEAFF. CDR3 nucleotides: TGTGCCTGGAGCTTGGGACAGGGTGACACTGAAGCTTTCTTT.